This TCR beta chain was sequenced during a study of blood T cell repertoires in COVID-19. Authors' processing steps: Amplifying reference gene primers gave estimates of nucleated cell counts. Using immunoSEQ multiplex PCR, the repertoire was profiled, and TCRdb retains in-frame clones only, with some absent. V and J calls and clone size are copied from that table; D and trimming were computed from the DNA. The sample has some 42,000 clones, over 75% seen once. Germline values: CDR1 SGHVS, CDR2 FQNEAQ. CDR3 length: 15 amino acids. V was clipped by 3 bases and J by 6 bases, with 17 bases between them. The sequenced sample was peripheral blood. The TCR originated in a human donor in a cohort sampled during active COVID-19. The chain links TRBV7-8 to TRBJ1-2; no firm D call. In DNA form, the CDR3 reads TGTGCCAGCAGCTTCGGACTCGCCACCCCCGATGGCTACACCTTC. The encoded protein is CASSFGLATPDGYTF.